This T cell receptor (beta chain) emerged from a study of blood T cell repertoires in COVID-19. In the study overall: Sources were T cells, B-cell-depleted T cells, or PBMCs; the material itself was cDNA or gDNA.

CDR1 is SGHNT and CDR2 is YENEEA in the germline V gene. This CDR3 comprises 17 residues. Trimming at V came to 3 bases and at J to 5 bases, leaving 15 bases not matched to a gene. Per the study methods: Amplification from reference gene primers served as the basis for estimated nucleated cell counts. Method: immunoSEQ multiplex PCR; TCRdb's copy keeps in-frame clones and lacks some. V, J and clone size are taken as reported in that table, and D and trimming were inferred from the DNA itself. The sample has more than 400,000 clones, about 90% seen once. Recovered status applied to Cohort 3 donors who had two consecutive negative PCRs. It also applied to those with clearance or with symptom resolution.

Sequencing used PBMCs or T cells enriched from blood (not recorded which). The rearrangement links TRBV11-3 to TRBJ2-5, with 7 bases fitting TRBD1. This TCR was recovered from a woman between 18 and 29 years old who had recovered from COVID-19. CDR3 nucleotides: TGTGCCAGCAGCTTGTCGACAGGGCACCCTTCGGGGGAGACCCAGTACTTC. This gives the protein CASSLSTGHPSGETQYF. Supplemented by reference TRBV11-3 and TRBJ2-5, the full variable domain reads EAGVVQSPRYKIIEKKQPVAFWCNPISGHNTLYWYLQNLGQGPELLIRYENEEAVDDSQLPKDRFSAERLKGVDSTLKIQPAELGDSAVYLCASSLSTGHPSGETQYFGPGTRLLVL.